The rows below give T cell receptor beta chains drawn from one sample of a study of a mutant IDH1 vaccine in newly diagnosed glioma. The data were produced by immunoSEQ multiplex PCR, yet TCRdb's version contains in-frame clones alone and is incomplete. The sample has around 62,000 clones, about 88% seen once. These receptors have no known antigen. Sequencing was performed on PBMCs, taken from a glioma patient whose treatment included an IDH1 peptide vaccine. The receptor source for this set is a man aged 35 to 55 with glioma. The CDR3 runs from the conserved cysteine through the conserved F or W. A D gene is named only where the DNA matches it firmly. Expanded clones are given a class, and other clones once, few, many or no size at all.

J gene: TRBJ2-1
D gene: -
clone size: -
V gene: TRBV4-1
CDR3 protein: CASSQDGVSRDEQFF
CDR3 DNA: TGCGCCAGCAGCCAAGATGGCGTCAGCCGCGATGAGCAGTTCTTC

J gene: TRBJ1-4
D gene: -
clone size: -
V gene: TRBV11-2
CDR3 protein: CASSSISEAEKLFF
CDR3 DNA: TGTGCCAGCAGCTCCATTTCCGAGGCCGAAAAACTGTTTTTT

J gene: TRBJ2-7
D gene: TRBD2
clone size: -
V gene: TRBV7-2
CDR3 protein: CASSLARLAGASLMDEQYF
CDR3 DNA: TGTGCCAGCAGCTTAGCGCGGCTAGCGGGAGCGAGTTTGATGGACGAGCAGTACTTC

J gene: TRBJ1-1
D gene: TRBD1
clone size: -
V gene: TRBV10-1
CDR3 protein: CASSALQGTEAFF
CDR3 DNA: TGCGCCAGCAGTGCACTACAGGGGACTGAAGCTTTCTTT

J gene: TRBJ1-5
D gene: -
clone size: -
V gene: TRBV9
CDR3 protein: CASSVATGVRDQPQHF
CDR3 DNA: TGTGCCAGCAGCGTAGCTACGGGGGTCAGGGATCAGCCCCAGCATTTT

J gene: TRBJ2-1
D gene: TRBD2
clone size: few
V gene: TRBV4-2
CDR3 protein: CASSQSTSANSYNEQFF
CDR3 DNA: TGTGCCAGCAGCCAATCGACTAGCGCCAACTCCTACAATGAGCAGTTCTTC

J gene: TRBJ1-1
D gene: -
clone size: -
V gene: TRBV10-3
CDR3 protein: CAISEEHTEAFF
CDR3 DNA: TGTGCCATCAGTGAAGAGCACACTGAAGCTTTCTTT

J gene: TRBJ2-6
D gene: -
clone size: -
V gene: TRBV4-1
CDR3 protein: CASSQAIAAAVNVLTF
CDR3 DNA: TGCGCCAGCAGCCAAGCCATAGCGGCAGCGGTTAACGTCCTGACTTTC

J gene: TRBJ2-6
D gene: -
clone size: -
V gene: TRBV8-2
CDR3 protein: CGIMDTQSRANVLTF
CDR3 DNA: TGTGGCATCATGGATACACAAAGTCGGGCCAACGTCCTGACTTTC

J gene: TRBJ2-2
D gene: -
clone size: few
V gene: TRBV5-1
CDR3 protein: CASSLVLVAANTGELFF
CDR3 DNA: TGCGCCAGCAGCTTGGTTCTAGTAGCGGCAAACACCGGGGAGCTGTTTTTT

J gene: TRBJ1-2
D gene: -
clone size: -
V gene: TRBV4-1
CDR3 protein: CASSQDRGNYGYTF
CDR3 DNA: TGCGCCAGCAGCCAAGATCGGGGGAACTATGGCTACACCTTC

J gene: TRBJ1-5
D gene: TRBD1
clone size: -
V gene: TRBV2
CDR3 protein: CASSGRGQGYNQPQHF
CDR3 DNA: TGTGCCAGCAGTGGGAGAGGACAGGGATACAATCAGCCCCAGCATTTT

J gene: TRBJ1-1
D gene: -
clone size: -
V gene: TRBV5-6
CDR3 protein: CASSTGTGMNTEAFF
CDR3 DNA: TGTGCCAGCAGCACCGGAACAGGGATGAACACTGAAGCTTTCTTT

J gene: TRBJ1-2
D gene: -
clone size: once
V gene: TRBV27
CDR3 protein: CASSFSWNRNYGYTF
CDR3 DNA: TGTGCCAGCAGTTTCTCCTGGAACAGGAACTATGGCTACACCTTC

J gene: TRBJ1-3
D gene: -
clone size: once
V gene: TRBV21-1
CDR3 protein: CASSTGRLGGSGNTIYF
CDR3 DNA: TGTGCCAGCAGCACCGGCAGGTTGGGAGGCTCTGGAAACACTATATATTTT

J gene: TRBJ2-5
D gene: -
clone size: -
V gene: TRBV7-6
CDR3 protein: CASSLGVGFRGETQYF
CDR3 DNA: TGTGCCAGCAGCTTAGGAGTGGGATTTCGAGGGGAGACCCAGTACTTC

J gene: TRBJ2-3
D gene: -
clone size: once
V gene: TRBV4-1
CDR3 protein: CASSQDSGQLMTDTQYF
CDR3 DNA: TGCGCCAGCAGCCAAGATTCAGGACAGTTGATGACAGATACGCAGTATTTT

J gene: TRBJ1-2
D gene: -
clone size: -
V gene: TRBV7-8
CDR3 protein: CASSLAPGDNYGYTF
CDR3 DNA: TGTGCCAGCAGCTTAGCCCCAGGGGACAACTATGGCTACACCTTC

J gene: TRBJ2-1
D gene: -
clone size: -
V gene: TRBV18
CDR3 protein: CASSPRDNEQFF
CDR3 DNA: TGTGCCAGCTCACCACGCGACAATGAGCAGTTCTTC

J gene: TRBJ1-4
D gene: -
clone size: -
V gene: TRBV29-1
CDR3 protein: CSVGGRATNEKLFF
CDR3 DNA: TGCAGCGTGGGGGGACGCGCAACTAATGAAAAACTGTTTTTT

J gene: TRBJ2-3
D gene: -
clone size: -
V gene: TRBV11-1
CDR3 protein: CASSQSVDTQYF
CDR3 DNA: TGTGCCAGCAGCCAGTCAGTAGATACGCAGTATTTT

J gene: TRBJ1-6
D gene: -
clone size: -
V gene: TRBV7-2
CDR3 protein: CASSPQGTNSPLHF
CDR3 DNA: TGTGCCAGCAGCCCCCAGGGAACCAATTCACCCCTCCACTTT

J gene: TRBJ1-1
D gene: -
clone size: once
V gene: TRBV6-5
CDR3 protein: CASSIRGGSGAFF
CDR3 DNA: TGTGCCAGCAGTATCAGAGGGGGGAGCGGAGCTTTCTTT

J gene: TRBJ2-2
D gene: TRBD1
clone size: -
V gene: TRBV19
CDR3 protein: CASSIGDSITGELFF
CDR3 DNA: TGTGCCAGTAGTATAGGGGACAGCATCACCGGGGAGCTGTTTTTT

J gene: TRBJ1-2
D gene: -
clone size: once
V gene: TRBV5-4
CDR3 protein: CASSAGYGYTF
CDR3 DNA: TGTGCCAGCAGCGCGGGCTATGGCTACACCTTC

J gene: TRBJ1-5
D gene: -
clone size: once
V gene: TRBV4-1
CDR3 protein: CASSAGTLSSQPQHF
CDR3 DNA: TGCGCCAGCAGCGCGGGGACTTTATCAAGCCAGCCCCAGCATTTT

J gene: TRBJ2-4
D gene: TRBD1
clone size: -
V gene: TRBV7-9
CDR3 protein: CASSLGQGRNIQYF
CDR3 DNA: TGTGCCAGCAGCTTAGGACAGGGGAGGAACATTCAGTACTTC

J gene: TRBJ1-1
D gene: -
clone size: few
V gene: TRBV7-9
CDR3 protein: CASSFGGIEAFF
CDR3 DNA: TGTGCCAGCAGCTTCGGCGGAATTGAAGCTTTCTTT

J gene: TRBJ2-6
D gene: -
clone size: -
V gene: TRBV2
CDR3 protein: CASSEGNGANVLTF
CDR3 DNA: TGTGCCAGCAGTGAGGGGAACGGGGCCAACGTCCTGACTTTC

J gene: TRBJ1-1
D gene: -
clone size: -
V gene: TRBV18
CDR3 protein: CASSPEQGTEAFF
CDR3 DNA: TGTGCCAGCTCACCGGAGCAGGGGACTGAAGCTTTCTTT

J gene: TRBJ2-2
D gene: TRBD2
clone size: -
V gene: TRBV5-1
CDR3 protein: CASSLSPAGIGHTGELFF
CDR3 DNA: TGCGCCAGCAGCTTGAGTCCAGCGGGGATTGGTCACACCGGGGAGCTGTTTTTT

J gene: TRBJ1-6
D gene: -
clone size: -
V gene: TRBV5-1
CDR3 protein: CASSLVSEGSPLHF
CDR3 DNA: TGCGCCAGCAGCTTGGTGTCCGAGGGATCACCCCTCCACTTT

J gene: TRBJ2-3
D gene: -
clone size: once
V gene: TRBV7-8
CDR3 protein: CASSLGPWLATDTQYF
CDR3 DNA: TGTGCCAGCAGCTTAGGCCCCTGGCTCGCCACAGATACGCAGTATTTT

J gene: TRBJ2-5
D gene: -
clone size: -
V gene: TRBV21-1
CDR3 protein: CASRRLSATLQETQYF
CDR3 DNA: TGTGCCAGCAGGAGACTCAGCGCGACACTTCAAGAGACCCAGTACTTC

J gene: TRBJ2-7
D gene: -
clone size: -
V gene: TRBV19
CDR3 protein: CASSMFRDGEQYF
CDR3 DNA: TGTGCCAGTAGTATGTTCAGGGATGGAGAGCAGTACTTC

J gene: TRBJ2-1
D gene: -
clone size: -
V gene: TRBV7-9
CDR3 protein: CASSQEDISYNEQFF
CDR3 DNA: TGTGCCAGCAGCCAAGAGGACATTTCCTACAATGAGCAGTTCTTC

J gene: TRBJ1-1
D gene: -
clone size: -
V gene: TRBV4-1
CDR3 protein: CASSLRVLNTEAFF
CDR3 DNA: TGCGCCAGCAGCCTCAGGGTCTTGAACACTGAAGCTTTCTTT

J gene: TRBJ1-3
D gene: TRBD1
clone size: -
V gene: TRBV28
CDR3 protein: CASSFGFQIGNTGGYF
CDR3 DNA: TGTGCCAGCAGTTTCGGGTTTCAGATTGGAAACACAGGGGGATATTTT

J gene: TRBJ1-4
D gene: -
clone size: -
V gene: TRBV25-1
CDR3 protein: CATRDWAANEKLFF
CDR3 DNA: TGTGCCACCCGGGACTGGGCGGCTAATGAAAAACTGTTTTTT

J gene: TRBJ1-4
D gene: -
clone size: -
V gene: TRBV28
CDR3 protein: CASSLRGVLEKLFF
CDR3 DNA: TGTGCCAGCAGTCTTCGGGGCGTCTTGGAAAAACTGTTTTTT

J gene: TRBJ2-5
D gene: TRBD2
clone size: -
V gene: TRBV5-1
CDR3 protein: CASSFREGQQTQYF
CDR3 DNA: TGCGCCAGCAGCTTTCGGGAGGGCCAACAGACCCAGTACTTC

J gene: TRBJ1-2
D gene: TRBD1
clone size: -
V gene: TRBV5-1
CDR3 protein: CASSDTTGGEYGYTF
CDR3 DNA: TGCGCCAGCAGCGATACGACAGGGGGTGAATATGGCTACACCTTC

J gene: TRBJ1-1
D gene: -
clone size: -
V gene: TRBV23-1
CDR3 protein: CASSRGSRGGAFF
CDR3 DNA: TGCGCCAGCAGCCGGGGATCAAGGGGGGGAGCTTTCTTT

J gene: TRBJ1-6
D gene: -
clone size: few
V gene: TRBV5-8
CDR3 protein: CASSFGGYNSPLHF
CDR3 DNA: TGTGCCAGCAGCTTCGGGGGATATAATTCACCCCTCCACTTT

J gene: TRBJ1-5
D gene: TRBD1
clone size: -
V gene: TRBV5-8
CDR3 protein: CASSLEGAGVSLQPQHF
CDR3 DNA: TGTGCCAGCAGCTTGGAGGGGGCGGGGGTCTCGTTGCAGCCCCAGCATTTT

J gene: TRBJ1-2
D gene: TRBD1
clone size: -
V gene: TRBV28
CDR3 protein: CASSPSGTGWAGYGYTF
CDR3 DNA: TGTGCCAGCAGTCCCTCGGGGACAGGGTGGGCCGGCTATGGCTACACCTTC

J gene: TRBJ2-5
D gene: TRBD2
clone size: few
V gene: TRBV5-1
CDR3 protein: CASSLSSLAGVETQYF
CDR3 DNA: TGCGCCAGCAGCTTGTCGTCGCTAGCGGGAGTAGAGACCCAGTACTTC

J gene: TRBJ1-2
D gene: -
clone size: -
V gene: TRBV19
CDR3 protein: CASSIGRGRDYGYTF
CDR3 DNA: TGTGCCAGTAGTATAGGCCGGGGGCGCGACTATGGCTACACCTTC

J gene: TRBJ2-3
D gene: -
clone size: -
V gene: TRBV11-1
CDR3 protein: CASGLRDSQDTQYF
CDR3 DNA: TGTGCCAGCGGCCTCCGGGACTCTCAGGATACGCAGTATTTT

J gene: TRBJ2-5
D gene: -
clone size: -
V gene: TRBV6-5
CDR3 protein: CASSYTRHQETQYF
CDR3 DNA: TGTGCCAGCAGTTACACCCGGCACCAAGAGACCCAGTACTTC

J gene: TRBJ2-5
D gene: -
clone size: -
V gene: TRBV7-2
CDR3 protein: CASSLVGGGETQYF
CDR3 DNA: TGTGCCAGCAGCTTAGTAGGGGGTGGAGAGACCCAGTACTTC